This T cell receptor (beta chain) came from a study of PD-1 blockade in classical Hodgkin lymphoma. The assay was immunoSEQ multiplex PCR, and TCRdb's table has in-frame clones only and misses some. The table includes tens of thousands of clones, about 90% detected once. CDR3 length equals 14 residues. V was pared by 1 base and J by 8 bases, with 14 bases between. Germline V gives CDR1 MGHRA, CDR2 YSYEKL. Time point meaning: cycle 4 day 1 (C4D1), after about 6 weeks of nivolumab. All patients relapsed after autologous stem cell transplantation, and brentuximab vedotin exposure varied. The origin of this receptor is a human donor with classical Hodgkin lymphoma. The source material was peripheral blood mononuclear cells (PBMCs), sampled before the fourth cycle of nivolumab. V gene TRBV4-1 combines with J gene TRBJ1-1; the D is unclear. The CDR3 DNA reads as TGCGCCAGCAGCCAAGCGGATATGGTTATGGAAGCTTTCTTT. Amino acid sequence: CASSQADMVMEAFF.